Here is one T cell receptor (beta chain) with its context. Antigen unknown. The table came from immunoSEQ multiplex PCR; TCRdb's copy has only in-frame clones and leaves some out. The profile shows 140,000 to 150,000 clones, more than 85% of them singletons. This record comes from a study of T cell responses to AZD1222 COVID-19 vaccine. V was clipped by 5 bases and J by 7 bases, with 17 bases between them. Germline V CDR1 and CDR2: LNHNV, YYDKDF (reference sequence). This CDR3 has 15 amino acids. Findings and caveats of the study: No day 14 peak samples; only post-peak repertoires were characterized. Spike regions recognized by vaccine-associated CD4 TCRs spanned the protein, led by 160-218 and 743-854.

This clonotype was sampled from an adult who had recovered from COVID-19. This chain uses TRBV15 with TRBJ1-4; tentative D call: TRBD1 (6 bases). Sequences were derived from peripheral blood, sampled after recovery from COVID-19. The CDR3 is CATSPRTAQGEKLFF. The CDR3 bases are TGTGCCACCAGCCCCCGGACAGCGCAAGGTGAAAAACTGTTTTTT.